This note documents a single T cell receptor (beta chain) sequence. Its antigen is as yet unknown. Each CDR3 protein is one row after TCRdb ran MiXCR on the RACE reads. The top ten hold about 1.9% of the sample, which has roughly 38,000 distinct CDR3 sequences, 12% seen once. Documented time point: pre-sensitization, week 0. Treatment noted: therapeutic diphenylcyclopropenone sensitization with weekly scalp DPC. Total RNA was isolated from unfractionated whole blood. The sample belongs to a study of human T cells and chemical hapten exposure. Whole-study context: Patches that contained 0.01% DPC were applied to the upper back and read at 6 days. Alopecia universalis, totalis or areata was present in patients who were mostly female. Findings and caveats of the study: The presence of alopecia in the donors means their immune response may differ from healthy people's.

The V gene lost 3 bases and the J gene lost 10 bases, with 10 bases spanning the gap. The CDR3 runs to 12 residues. Per the germline V gene, CDR1 is SGHAT and CDR2 is FQDESV (reference sequence). This clonotype was sampled from a woman aged 35 to 49 with alopecia areata. Some clones in this sample may be carry-over from other donors' samples. V gene TRBV11-1 combines with J gene TRBJ2-1, with D unclear. The sequenced sample was whole blood, obtained in connection with sensitization to the hapten diphenylcyclopropenone (DPC). CDR3 in DNA: TGTGCCAGCAGCTTTGACGTCGGGGAGCAGTTCTTC. Translated: CASSFDVGEQFF.